This TCR beta chain was recovered during a study of blood T cell repertoires in COVID-19. Only in-frame clones appear in the TCRdb table, and some are missing; sequencing was by immunoSEQ multiplex PCR. The sample lists hundreds of thousands of clones; around 90% were seen once. Germline V gene lookup returns CDR1 LGHDT and CDR2 YNNKEL (reference sequence). V lost 0 bases to trimming and J lost 8 bases, with 13 bases between them. The CDR3 is 15 amino acids. Sequenced: peripheral blood. The receptor was derived from a man younger than 35 with COVID-19, enrolled during active disease. The chain joins TRBV3-1 (or the pseudogene TRBV3-2) to TRBJ1-4; D unresolved. CDR3 sequence (DNA): TGTGCCAGCAGCCAAGATCCAGCGGGCGGGGAAAAACTGTTTTTT. It codes for CASSQDPAGGEKLFF.